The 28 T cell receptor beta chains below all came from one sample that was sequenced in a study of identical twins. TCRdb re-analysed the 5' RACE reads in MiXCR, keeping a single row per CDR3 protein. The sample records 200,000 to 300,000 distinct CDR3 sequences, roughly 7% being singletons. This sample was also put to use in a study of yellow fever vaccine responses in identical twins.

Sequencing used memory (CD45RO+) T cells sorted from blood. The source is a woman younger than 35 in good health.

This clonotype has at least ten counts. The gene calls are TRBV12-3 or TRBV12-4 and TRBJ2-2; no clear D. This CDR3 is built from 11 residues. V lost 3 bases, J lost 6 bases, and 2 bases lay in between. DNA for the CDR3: TGTGCCAGCAGTTTCTCCGGGGAGCTGTTTTTT. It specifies CASSFSGELFF.

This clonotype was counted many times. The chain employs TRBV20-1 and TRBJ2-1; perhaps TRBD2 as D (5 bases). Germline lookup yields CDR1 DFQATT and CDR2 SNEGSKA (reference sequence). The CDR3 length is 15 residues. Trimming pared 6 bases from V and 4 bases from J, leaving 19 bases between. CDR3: CSASPPSGKYNEQFF. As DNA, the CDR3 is TGCAGTGCGTCTCCCCCCTCCGGGAAATACAATGAGCAGTTCTTC.

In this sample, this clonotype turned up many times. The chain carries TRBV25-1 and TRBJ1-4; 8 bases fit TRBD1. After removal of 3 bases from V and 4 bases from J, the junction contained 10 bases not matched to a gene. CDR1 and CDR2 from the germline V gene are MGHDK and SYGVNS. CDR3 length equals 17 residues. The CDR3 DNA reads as TGTGCCAGCAGTGACCCAAATCCGGGACAGGTTAATGAAAAACTGTTTTTT. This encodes CASSDPNPGQVNEKLFF.

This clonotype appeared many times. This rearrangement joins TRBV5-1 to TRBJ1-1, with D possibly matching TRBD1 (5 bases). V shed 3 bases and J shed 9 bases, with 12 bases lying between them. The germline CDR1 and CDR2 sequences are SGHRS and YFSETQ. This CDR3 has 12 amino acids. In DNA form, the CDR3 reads TGCGCCAGCAGCTGGGACTCGGGGCAAGCTTTCTTT. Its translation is CASSWDSGQAFF.

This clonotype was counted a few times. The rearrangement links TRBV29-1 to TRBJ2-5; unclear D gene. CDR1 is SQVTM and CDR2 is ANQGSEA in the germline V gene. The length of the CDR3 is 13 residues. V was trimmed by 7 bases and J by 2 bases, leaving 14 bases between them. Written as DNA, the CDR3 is TGCAGCGCCCCGATCGCGCGACAAGAGACCCAGTACTTC. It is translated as CSAPIARQETQYF.

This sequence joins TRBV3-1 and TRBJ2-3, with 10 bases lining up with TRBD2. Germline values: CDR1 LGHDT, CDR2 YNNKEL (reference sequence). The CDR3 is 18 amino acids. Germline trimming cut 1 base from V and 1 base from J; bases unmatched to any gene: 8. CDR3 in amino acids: CASSQGALAGVRTDTQYF. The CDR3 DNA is TGTGCCAGCAGCCAAGGGGCCCTAGCGGGGGTGCGCACAGATACGCAGTATTTT.

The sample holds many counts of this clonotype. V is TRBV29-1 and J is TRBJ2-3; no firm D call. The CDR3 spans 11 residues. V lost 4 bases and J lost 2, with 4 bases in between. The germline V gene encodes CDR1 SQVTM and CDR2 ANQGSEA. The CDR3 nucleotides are TGCAGCGTTGCCCTCACAGATACGCAGTATTTT. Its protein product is CSVALTDTQYF.

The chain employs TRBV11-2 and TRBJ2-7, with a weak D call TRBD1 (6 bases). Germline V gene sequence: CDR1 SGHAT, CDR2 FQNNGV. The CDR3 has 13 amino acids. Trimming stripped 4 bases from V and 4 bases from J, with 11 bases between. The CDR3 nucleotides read TGTGCCAGCAGCTCACAGGGTCGGTACGAGCAGTACTTC. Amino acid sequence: CASSSQGRYEQYF.

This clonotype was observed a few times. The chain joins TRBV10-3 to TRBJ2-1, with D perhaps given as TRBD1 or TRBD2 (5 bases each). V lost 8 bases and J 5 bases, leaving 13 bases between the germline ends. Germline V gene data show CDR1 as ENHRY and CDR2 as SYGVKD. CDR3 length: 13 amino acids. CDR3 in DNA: TGTGCCATCCGGCCTCAGGGACACAATGAGCAGTTCTTC. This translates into CAIRPQGHNEQFF.

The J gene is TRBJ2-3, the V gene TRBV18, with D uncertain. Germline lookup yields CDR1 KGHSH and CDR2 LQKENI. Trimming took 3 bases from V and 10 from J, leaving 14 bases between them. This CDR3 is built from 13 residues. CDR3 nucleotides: TGTGCCAGCTCACCGCCGGCATTGGTGGCGCAGTATTTT. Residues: CASSPPALVAQYF.

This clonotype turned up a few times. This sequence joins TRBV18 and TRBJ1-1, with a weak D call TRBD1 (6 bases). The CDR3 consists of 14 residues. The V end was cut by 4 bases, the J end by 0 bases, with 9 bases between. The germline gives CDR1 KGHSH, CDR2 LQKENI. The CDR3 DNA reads TGTGCCAGCTCACAGGGGGAGGTGAACACTGAAGCTTTCTTT. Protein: CASSQGEVNTEAFF.

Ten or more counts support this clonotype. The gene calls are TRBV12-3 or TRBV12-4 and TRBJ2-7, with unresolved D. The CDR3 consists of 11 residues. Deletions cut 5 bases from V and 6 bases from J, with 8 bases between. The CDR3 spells CASSRGSEQYV. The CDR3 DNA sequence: TGTGCCAGCAGTAGAGGTTCCGAGCAGTACGTC.

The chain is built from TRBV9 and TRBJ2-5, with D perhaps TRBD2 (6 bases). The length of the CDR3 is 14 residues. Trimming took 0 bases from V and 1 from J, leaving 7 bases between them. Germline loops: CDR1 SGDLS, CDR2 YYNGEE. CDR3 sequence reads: CASSVGGVQETQYF. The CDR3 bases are TGTGCCAGCAGCGTAGGGGGGGTCCAAGAGACCCAGTACTTC.

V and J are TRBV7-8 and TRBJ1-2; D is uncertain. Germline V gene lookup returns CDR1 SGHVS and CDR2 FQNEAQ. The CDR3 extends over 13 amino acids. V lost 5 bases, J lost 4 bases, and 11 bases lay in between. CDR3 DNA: TGTGCCAGCAGCCAGCAGGAAACCTATGGCTACACCTTC. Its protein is CASSQQETYGYTF.

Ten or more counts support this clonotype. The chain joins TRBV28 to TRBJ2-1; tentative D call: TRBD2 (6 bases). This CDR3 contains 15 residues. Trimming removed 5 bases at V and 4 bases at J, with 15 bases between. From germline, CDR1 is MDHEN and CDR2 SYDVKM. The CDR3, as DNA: TGTGCCAGCAGTACCCGCCAGCGGGTTTACAATGAGCAGTTCTTC. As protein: CASSTRQRVYNEQFF.

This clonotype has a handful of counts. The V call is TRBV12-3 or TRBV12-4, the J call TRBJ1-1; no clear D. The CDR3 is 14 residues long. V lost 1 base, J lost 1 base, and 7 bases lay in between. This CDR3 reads CASSLVPTNTEAFF. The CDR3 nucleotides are TGTGCCAGCAGTTTAGTCCCCACGAACACTGAAGCTTTCTTT.

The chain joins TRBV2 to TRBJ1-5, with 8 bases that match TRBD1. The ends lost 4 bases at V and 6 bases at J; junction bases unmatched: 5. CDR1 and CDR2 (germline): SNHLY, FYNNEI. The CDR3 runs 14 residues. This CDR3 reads CASSGQDRVQPQHF. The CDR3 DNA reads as TGTGCCAGCAGTGGACAGGACAGGGTTCAGCCCCAGCATTTT.

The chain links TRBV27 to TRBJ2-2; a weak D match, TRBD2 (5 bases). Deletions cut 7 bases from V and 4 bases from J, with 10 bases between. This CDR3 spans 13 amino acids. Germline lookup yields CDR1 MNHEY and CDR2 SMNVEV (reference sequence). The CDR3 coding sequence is TGTGCCAGCACCTTTGGAGGCACCGGGGAGCTGTTTTTT. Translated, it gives CASTFGGTGELFF.

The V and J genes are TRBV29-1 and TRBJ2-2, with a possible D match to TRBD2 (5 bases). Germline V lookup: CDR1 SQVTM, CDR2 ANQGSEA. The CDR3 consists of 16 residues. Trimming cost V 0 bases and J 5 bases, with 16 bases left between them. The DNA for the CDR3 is TGCAGCGTTGAAGATGGGAGTGGAGGTGTGACCGGGGAGCTGTTTTTT. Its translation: CSVEDGSGGVTGELFF.

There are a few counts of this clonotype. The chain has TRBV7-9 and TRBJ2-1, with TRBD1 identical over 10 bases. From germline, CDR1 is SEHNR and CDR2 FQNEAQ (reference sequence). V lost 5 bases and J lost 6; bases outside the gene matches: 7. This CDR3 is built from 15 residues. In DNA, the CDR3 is TGTGCCAGCAGCAGACGGGACAGGGGCCCCAATGAGCAGTTCTTC. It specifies CASSRRDRGPNEQFF.

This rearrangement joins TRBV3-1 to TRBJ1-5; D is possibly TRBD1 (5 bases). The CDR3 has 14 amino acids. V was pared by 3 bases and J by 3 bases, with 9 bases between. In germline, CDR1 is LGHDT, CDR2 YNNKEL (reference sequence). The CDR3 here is CASSQDTYNQPQHF. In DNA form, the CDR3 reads TGTGCCAGCAGCCAGGACACATACAATCAGCCCCAGCATTTT.

The CDR3 is CASSPIIETQYF. DNA of the CDR3: TGTGCCAGCTCGCCGATAATAGAGACCCAGTACTTC. J is TRBJ2-5 and V is TRBV18, with unresolved D. The CDR3 is 12 amino acids. Germline-derived CDR1 and CDR2 are KGHSH and LQKENI. V dropped 6 bases and J dropped 4 bases, with 9 bases sitting between them.

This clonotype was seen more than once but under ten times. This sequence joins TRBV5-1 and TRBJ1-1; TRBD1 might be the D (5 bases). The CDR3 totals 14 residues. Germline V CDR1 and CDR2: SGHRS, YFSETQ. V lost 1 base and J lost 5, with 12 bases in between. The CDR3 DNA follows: TGCGCCAGCAGCTTGCGGGACGGGCCTACTGAAGCTTTCTTT. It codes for CASSLRDGPTEAFF.

CDR3: CASTLRGQNYGYTF. The CDR3, as DNA: TGTGCCAGCACCCTAAGGGGCCAGAACTATGGCTACACCTTC. This chain links TRBV3-1 with TRBJ1-2; the D gene is possibly TRBD1 (5 bases). The CDR3 consists of 14 residues. The germline CDR1 and CDR2 sequences are LGHDT and YNNKEL (reference sequence). V lost 7 bases, J lost 2 bases, and 14 bases lay in between.

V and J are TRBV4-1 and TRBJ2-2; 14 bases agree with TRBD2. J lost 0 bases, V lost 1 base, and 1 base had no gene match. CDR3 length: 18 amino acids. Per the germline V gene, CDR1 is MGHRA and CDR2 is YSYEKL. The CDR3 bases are TGCGCCAGCAGCCAAGCGACTAGCGGGGGGGCGAACACCGGGGAGCTGTTTTTT. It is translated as CASSQATSGGANTGELFF.

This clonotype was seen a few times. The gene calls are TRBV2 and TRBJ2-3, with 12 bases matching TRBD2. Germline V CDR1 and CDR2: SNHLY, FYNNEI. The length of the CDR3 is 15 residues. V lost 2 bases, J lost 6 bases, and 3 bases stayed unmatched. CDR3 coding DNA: TGTGCCAGCAGTGAAAGGACTAGCGGGACCGATACGCAGTATTTT. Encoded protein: CASSERTSGTDTQYF.

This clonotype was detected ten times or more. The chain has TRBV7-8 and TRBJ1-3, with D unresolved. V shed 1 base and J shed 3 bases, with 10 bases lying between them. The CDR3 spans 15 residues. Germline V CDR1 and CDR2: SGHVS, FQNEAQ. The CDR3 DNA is TGTGCCAGCAGCTTAGAGGTTTCAGTTGGAAACACCATATATTTT. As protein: CASSLEVSVGNTIYF.

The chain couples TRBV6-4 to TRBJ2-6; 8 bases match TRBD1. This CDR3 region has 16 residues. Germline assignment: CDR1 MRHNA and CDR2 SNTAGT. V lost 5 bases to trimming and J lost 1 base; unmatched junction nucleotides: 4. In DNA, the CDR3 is TGTGCCAGCAGTACAGGGGGAATTTCTGGGGCCAACGTCCTGACTTTC. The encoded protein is CASSTGGISGANVLTF.